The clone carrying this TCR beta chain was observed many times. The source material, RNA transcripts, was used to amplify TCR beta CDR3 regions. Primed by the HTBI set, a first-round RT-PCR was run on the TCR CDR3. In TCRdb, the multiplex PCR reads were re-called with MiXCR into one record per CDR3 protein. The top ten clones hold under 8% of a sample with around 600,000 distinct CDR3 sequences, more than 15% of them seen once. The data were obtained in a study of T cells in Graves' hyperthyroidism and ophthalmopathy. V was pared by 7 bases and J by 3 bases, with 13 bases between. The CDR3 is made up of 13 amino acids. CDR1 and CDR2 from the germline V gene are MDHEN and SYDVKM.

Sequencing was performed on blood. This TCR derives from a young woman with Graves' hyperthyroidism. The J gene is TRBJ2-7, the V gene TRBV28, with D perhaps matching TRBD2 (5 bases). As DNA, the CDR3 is TGTGCCAGCACCCTGAGTGCGGGCTACGAGCAGTACTTC. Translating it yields CASTLSAGYEQYF.